Reported below is one T cell receptor beta chain. What it recognizes is unknown. The record originates from a study of naive CD8 T cells in extremely preterm neonates. Broader study findings: Preterm infants showed shorter CDR3s, fewer N additions and less trimming than older groups.

CDR1 is MNHNS, CDR2 SASEGT, per germline. V was shortened by 1 base and J by 2 bases, with 6 bases between the two germline ends. The CDR3 contains 15 residues. Preterm samples came from extremely preterm deliveries at roughly 21-28 weeks. Pregnancies with fetal demise were excluded. Live Annexin V-negative naive CD3+CD8+CD45RA+CCR7+ T cells were sorted. About 20,000 to 100,000 naive CD8+ T cells were sorted per sample. Measured with immunoSEQ multiplex PCR; TCRdb has only the in-frame clones, and not every one. Seen here are about 23,000 clones, approximately 90% observed once, and the top ten hold 0.7% to 1%.

Sequences were obtained from naive CD8+ T cells from cord blood. The TCR was taken from a boy who was born preterm. The V call is TRBV6-1, the J call TRBJ1-6, with D possibly matching TRBD1 (5 bases). In nucleotides, the CDR3 is TGTGCCAGCAGTGAAGGGGGCGCCTATAATTCACCCCTCCACTTT. It encodes CASSEGGAYNSPLHF.